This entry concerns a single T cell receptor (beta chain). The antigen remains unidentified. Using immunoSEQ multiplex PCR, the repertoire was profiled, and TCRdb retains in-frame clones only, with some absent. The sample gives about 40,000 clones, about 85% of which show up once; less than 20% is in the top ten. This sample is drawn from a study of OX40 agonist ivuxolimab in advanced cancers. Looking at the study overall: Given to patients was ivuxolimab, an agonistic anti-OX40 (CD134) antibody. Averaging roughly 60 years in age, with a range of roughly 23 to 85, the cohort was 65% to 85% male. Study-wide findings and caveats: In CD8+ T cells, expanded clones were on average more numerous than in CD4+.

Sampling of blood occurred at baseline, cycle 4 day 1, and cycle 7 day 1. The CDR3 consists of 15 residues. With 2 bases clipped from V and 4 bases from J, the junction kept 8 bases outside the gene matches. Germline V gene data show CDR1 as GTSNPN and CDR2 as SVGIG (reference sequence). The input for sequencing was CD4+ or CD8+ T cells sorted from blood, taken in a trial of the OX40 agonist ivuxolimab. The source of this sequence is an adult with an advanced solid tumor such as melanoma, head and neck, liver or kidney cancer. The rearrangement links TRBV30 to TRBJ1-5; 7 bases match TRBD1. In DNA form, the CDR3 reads TGTGCCTGGAGTACGACAGGGATCCGAAATCAGCCCCAGCATTTT. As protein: CAWSTTGIRNQPQHF.